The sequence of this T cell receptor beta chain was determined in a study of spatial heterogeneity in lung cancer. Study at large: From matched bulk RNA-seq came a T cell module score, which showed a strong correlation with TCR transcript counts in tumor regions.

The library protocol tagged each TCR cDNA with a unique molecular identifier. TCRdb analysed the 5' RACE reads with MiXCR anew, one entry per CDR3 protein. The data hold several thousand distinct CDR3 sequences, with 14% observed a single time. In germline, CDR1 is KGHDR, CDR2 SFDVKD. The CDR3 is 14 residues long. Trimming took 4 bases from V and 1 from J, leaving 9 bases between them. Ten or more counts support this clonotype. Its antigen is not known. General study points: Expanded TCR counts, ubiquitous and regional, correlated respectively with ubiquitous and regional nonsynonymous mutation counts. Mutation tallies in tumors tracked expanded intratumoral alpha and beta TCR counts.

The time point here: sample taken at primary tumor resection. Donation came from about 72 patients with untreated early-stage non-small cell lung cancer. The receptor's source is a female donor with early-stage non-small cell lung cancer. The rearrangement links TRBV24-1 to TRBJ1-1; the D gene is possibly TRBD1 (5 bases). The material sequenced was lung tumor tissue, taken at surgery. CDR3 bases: TGTGCCACCAGTGACTCTACAGGGAACACTGAAGCTTTCTTT. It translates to CATSDSTGNTEAFF.